These 21 T cell receptor beta chains came from one sample sequenced in a study of identical twins. TCRdb re-analysed the 5' RACE reads in MiXCR, keeping a single row per CDR3 protein. The table records about 290,000 distinct CDR3 sequences, less than 9.5% of them present only once. These data also featured in a second study, about yellow fever vaccine responses in identical twins.

Material for sequencing was CD8+ T cells sorted from blood. The receptors derive from a woman between 18 and 30 years old in good health.

This clonotype occurred many times. This chain joins TRBV20-1 and TRBJ2-7; D gene uncertain. The V end lost 0 bases, the J end lost 4 bases, and 4 bases lay between the germline ends. Germline assignment: CDR1 DFQATT and CDR2 SNEGSKA (reference sequence). The CDR3 is 11 amino acids. CDR3 nucleotide sequence: TGCAGTGCTAGAGATCTTTACGAGCAGTACTTC. It translates to CSARDLYEQYF.

There are many counts of this clonotype. In DNA form, the CDR3 reads TGCAGTGCTTTTCAAAGGACTAGCGGGATATACGAGCAGTACTTC. Encoded protein: CSAFQRTSGIYEQYF. The gene calls are TRBV20-1 and TRBJ2-7; 12 bases are a match to TRBD2. This CDR3 is built from 15 residues. V was pared by 5 bases and J by 4 bases, with 9 bases of the junction left unmatched. The germline V gene encodes CDR1 DFQATT and CDR2 SNEGSKA (reference sequence).

The chain employs TRBV7-6 and TRBJ2-5, with D possibly being TRBD1 or TRBD2 (5 bases each). The V and J ends lost 5 bases and 1 base respectively, with 17 bases between them. CDR3 length: 16 residues. Germline values: CDR1 SGHVS, CDR2 FNYEAQ. The CDR3 DNA reads TGTGCCAGCAGCAGAGCCCTCGAGGGGCTCCAAGAGACCCAGTACTTC. This encodes CASSRALEGLQETQYF.

There are a few counts of this clonotype. CDR3 amino acids: CASGAGETYEQYF. DNA for the CDR3: TGTGCCAGCGGAGCGGGGGAGACCTACGAGCAGTACTTC. V is TRBV7-6 and J is TRBJ2-7; 8 nucleotides match TRBD2. Trimming took 8 bases from V and 2 from J; bases not matched to a gene: 5. Per germline, CDR1 SGHVS and CDR2 FNYEAQ. This CDR3 contains 13 residues.

This clonotype was seen more than once but under ten times. The chain is built from TRBV4-3 and TRBJ2-7; D unclear. The CDR3 extends over 14 amino acids. The germline gives CDR1 LGHNA, CDR2 YSLEER. V lost 4 bases to trimming and J lost 6 bases, with 16 bases between them. The CDR3 sequence: CASSPRVGFGEQYF. The CDR3 bases are TGCGCCAGCAGCCCAAGGGTCGGTTTTGGCGAGCAGTACTTC.

The rearrangement joins TRBV29-1 to TRBJ2-4; D remains unclear. Germline loops: CDR1 SQVTM, CDR2 ANQGSEA. The CDR3 spans 13 residues. V gave up 4 bases and J gave up 0 bases, with 7 bases separating them. The CDR3 protein is CSVGGIAKNIQYF. Here the CDR3 DNA reads TGCAGCGTTGGAGGAATAGCCAAAAACATTCAGTACTTC.

This clonotype came up many times. This chain connects TRBV7-9 to TRBJ1-2; D is perhaps TRBD1 (6 bases). In germline, CDR1 is SEHNR, CDR2 FQNEAQ (reference sequence). The CDR3 runs to 13 residues. V shed 5 bases and J shed 6 bases, with 13 bases lying between them. In DNA, the CDR3 is TGTGCCAGCAGCACGGACAGAAGAGATGGCTACACCTTC. Protein sequence: CASSTDRRDGYTF.

This clonotype was observed many times. V is TRBV11-2 and J is TRBJ1-4; D gene unclear. The CDR3 sequence is 15 residues long. Trimming shortened V by 3 bases and J by 3 bases, and 11 bases separated the two germline ends. Germline assignment: CDR1 SGHAT and CDR2 FQNNGV. CDR3 in DNA: TGTGCCAGCAGCTTGGATTGGAGCCCTAATGAAAAACTGTTTTTT. Translation: CASSLDWSPNEKLFF.

This clonotype was recorded at least ten times. The chain recombines TRBV3-1 with TRBJ2-3; D gene unclear. The CDR3 has 15 residues. Germline CDR1 reads LGHDT; CDR2 reads YNNKEL (reference sequence). The V gene lost 0 bases and the J gene lost 4 bases, with 11 bases spanning the gap. Here the CDR3 reads CASSQEAATADTQYF. The DNA of the CDR3 is TGTGCCAGCAGCCAAGAGGCGGCCACAGCAGATACGCAGTATTTT.

The sample holds many counts of this clonotype. The chain carries TRBV6-5 and TRBJ2-2; D gene uncertain. Germline V gene sequence: CDR1 MNHEY, CDR2 SVGAGI. The CDR3 totals 17 residues. Trimming took off 0 bases at V and 4 bases at J, with 15 bases between the two ends. The CDR3, as DNA: TGTGCCAGCAGTTACTCTCTAACGCATTCCATCACCGGGGAGCTGTTTTTT. Protein product: CASSYSLTHSITGELFF.

The V and J genes are TRBV30 and TRBJ1-5; D not resolved. The CDR3 has 13 residues. Germline assignment: CDR1 GTSNPN and CDR2 SVGIG (reference sequence). With 1 base removed from V and 0 bases from J, the gap between germline ends came to 4 bases. This CDR3 reads CAWSENSNQPQHF. The CDR3 bases are TGTGCCTGGAGTGAGAATAGCAATCAGCCCCAGCATTTT.

The chain couples TRBV4-2 to TRBJ2-7, with 12 nucleotides matching TRBD2. The germline gives CDR1 LGHNA, CDR2 YNFKEQ. This CDR3 is 16 amino acids long. J lost 5 bases, V lost 4 bases, and 9 bases had no gene match. CDR3 sequence reads: CASSLLPTSGGNEQYF. The CDR3 DNA sequence: TGTGCCAGCAGCCTCCTACCGACTAGCGGGGGCAACGAGCAGTACTTC.

The CDR3 sequence is CASSYSGTGVYGYTF. The CDR3 region has the DNA TGTGCCAGCAGCTACTCCGGGACAGGGGTATATGGCTACACCTTC. The chain employs TRBV12-3 or TRBV12-4 and TRBJ1-2; 10 bases are a match to TRBD1. The CDR3 runs 15 residues. The J segment lost 5 bases and the V segment lost 6 bases, leaving 9 bases of the junction unmatched.

CDR3 protein: CSAETLGTSGGDPYEQYF. Here the CDR3 DNA reads TGCAGTGCGGAAACCCTGGGGACTAGCGGGGGCGATCCCTACGAGCAGTACTTC. This chain connects TRBV20-1 to TRBJ2-7, with 14 bases matching TRBD2. The CDR3 sequence is 18 residues long. Germline loops: CDR1 DFQATT, CDR2 SNEGSKA (reference sequence). V gave up 6 bases and J gave up 2 bases; unmatched junction bases: 15.

This clonotype was detected ten times or more. The J gene is TRBJ2-5, the V gene TRBV5-1; the D is unclear. The V end was cut by 4 bases, the J end by 5 bases, with 9 bases between. Germline values: CDR1 SGHRS, CDR2 YFSETQ. The CDR3 contains 12 residues. The CDR3 loop reads CASSNQLETQYF. In DNA form, the CDR3 reads TGCGCCAGCAGCAACCAACTCGAGACCCAGTACTTC. The whole variable domain, remainder taken from reference TRBV5-1 and TRBJ2-5, is KAGVTQTPRYLIKTRGQQVTLSCSPISGHRSVSWYQQTPGQGLQFLFEYFSETQRNKGNFPGRFSGRQFSNSRSEMNVSTLELGDSALYLCASSNQLETQYFGPGTRLLVL.

This clonotype was counted ten times or more. The chain carries TRBV12-3 or TRBV12-4 and TRBJ2-7, with 7 bases lining up with TRBD1. V lost 8 bases, J lost 7 bases, and 11 bases stayed unmatched. The CDR3 runs 13 residues. CDR3 region: CASRLQGPGEQYF. The CDR3 DNA sequence: TGTGCCAGCCGCCTACAGGGGCCGGGGGAGCAGTACTTC.

This clonotype has just a few counts. At one end the junction does not follow the germline gene, possibly because of a read error. The genes are TRBV27 and TRBJ2-1; TRBD2 might be the D (6 bases). Germline CDR1 reads MNHEY; CDR2 reads SMNVEV (reference sequence). CDR3 size: 18 residues. The CDR3 DNA reads as TGTGCCCGCAGTTTATCTAGCGCTCGCCTAGAATCCTACAATGAGCAGTTCTTC. As protein: CARSLSSARLESYNEQFF.

This clonotype was counted a few times. The gene calls are TRBV2 and TRBJ2-5; the match to TRBD2 covers 7 bases. Germline CDR1 SNHLY, CDR2 FYNNEI. V lost 2 bases, J lost 6 bases, and 6 bases stayed unmatched. The CDR3 sequence is 14 residues long. CDR3 loop: CASSEPGLVQTQYF. CDR3 nucleotide sequence: TGTGCCAGCAGTGAACCAGGACTAGTGCAGACCCAGTACTTC.

This clonotype has only a few counts. The V call is TRBV13, the J call TRBJ2-2, with 8 bases identical to TRBD2. Germline V gives CDR1 PRHDT, CDR2 FYEKMQ (reference sequence). The CDR3 extends over 16 amino acids. The V gene end was trimmed by 6 bases and the J gene end by 2 bases; junction bases not matched to a gene: 8. CDR3 DNA sequence: TGTGCCAGCAGGACCCGGGGGGGCCCCAACACCGGGGAGCTGTTTTTT. Encoded protein: CASRTRGGPNTGELFF.

This clonotype was seen repeatedly, ten times or more. This rearrangement joins TRBV20-1 to TRBJ1-1; possible D gene TRBD1, 6 bases. Germline assignment: CDR1 DFQATT and CDR2 SNEGSKA (reference sequence). V lost 0 bases and J 3 bases, leaving 11 bases between the germline ends. The CDR3 totals 14 residues. CDR3 in amino acids: CSARDPHRDTEAFF. DNA of the CDR3: TGCAGTGCTAGAGATCCGCACAGGGACACTGAAGCTTTCTTT.

At least ten counts were recorded for this clonotype. This chain connects TRBV9 to TRBJ2-3; D might be TRBD2 (5 bases). CDR1 and CDR2 from the germline V gene are SGDLS and YYNGEE. This CDR3 has 19 residues. V was clipped by 0 bases and J by 2 bases, with 22 bases between them. The DNA for the CDR3 is TGTGCCAGCAGCGTAGTAGGAGGACCCGACGTCTGGGACACAGATACGCAGTATTTT. Translated, it gives CASSVVGGPDVWDTDTQYF.